The next 8 T cell receptor beta chains were all read from a single sample in a study of blood T cell repertoires in COVID-19. TCRdb's table, derived via immunoSEQ multiplex PCR, lists solely in-frame clones and lacks some. In the table there are about 40,000 clones, roughly four fifths of which are singletons. Sequencing used peripheral blood. These receptors all stem from a woman aged 55-70 years with acute or convalescent COVID-19.

This chain connects TRBV5-4 to TRBJ2-2; D perhaps matches TRBD1 (5 bases). Trimming stripped 1 base from V and 4 bases from J, with 11 bases between. Per germline, CDR1 SGHNT and CDR2 YYREEE (reference sequence). This CDR3 contains 15 residues. CDR3 coding DNA: TGTGCCAGCAGCTTGCAGGGAAGGGGCACCGGGGAGCTGTTTTTT. Amino acid sequence: CASSLQGRGTGELFF.

The chain has TRBV10-1 and TRBJ2-2, with a weak D call TRBD2 (5 bases). Trimming left V 6 bases short and J 5 bases short, with 16 bases between. Germline V gene data show CDR1 as WNHNN and CDR2 as SYGVQD (reference sequence). The CDR3 runs to 15 residues. The CDR3 sequence is CASSPGRGETGELFF. CDR3 nucleotide sequence: TGCGCCAGCAGCCCCGGTCGGGGAGAAACCGGGGAGCTGTTTTTT.

The chain couples TRBV7-6 to TRBJ2-5; 9 bases map to TRBD2. The CDR3 runs to 18 residues. The V gene's germline CDR1 is SGHVS and CDR2 FNYEAQ. With 2 bases clipped from V and 5 bases from J, the junction kept 15 bases outside the gene matches. CDR3 residues: CASSLLRGAGGPRETQYF. In DNA form, the CDR3 reads TGTGCCAGCAGCTTACTTCGGGGTGCGGGGGGGCCACGGGAGACCCAGTACTTC.

In this sample, this clone turned up once. This rearrangement joins TRBV2 to TRBJ1-4, with a possible D match to TRBD1 (6 bases). V was clipped by 9 bases and J by 5 bases, with 16 bases between them. The CDR3 covers 14 residues. Germline V gives CDR1 SNHLY, CDR2 FYNNEI. The CDR3, as DNA: TGTGCCAGTGCGACAGGCACCTGGAATGAAAAACTGTTTTTT. Its protein is CASATGTWNEKLFF.

The chain combines TRBV19 with TRBJ2-2; tentative D call: TRBD1 (6 bases). V gave up 7 bases and J gave up 4 bases, with 13 bases separating them. The CDR3 extends over 14 amino acids. The V gene's germline CDR1 is LNHDA and CDR2 SQIVND (reference sequence). The CDR3 nucleotides read TGTGCCAGTAACCCAGGGGCTATCACCGGGGAGCTGTTTTTT. It is translated as CASNPGAITGELFF.

This clone was counted once. V usage is TRBV24-1 and J usage is TRBJ2-7, with 10 bases aligning to TRBD1. The junction had 3 bases not matched to a gene; V was cut back by 3 bases and J by 2 bases. The germline V gene encodes CDR1 KGHDR and CDR2 SFDVKD. This CDR3 spans 15 amino acids. The CDR3 bases are TGTGCCACCAGTGATCCTGACAGGGGGCCCTACGAGCAGTACTTC. Its protein product is CATSDPDRGPYEQYF.

The chain joins TRBV2 to TRBJ2-7, with 7 bases that match TRBD2. The CDR3 length is 12 residues. In germline, CDR1 is SNHLY, CDR2 FYNNEI. Trimming cost V 5 bases and J 3 bases; bases outside gene matches: 1. This CDR3 is CASSRDYYEQYF. CDR3 coding DNA: TGTGCCAGCAGTCGGGACTACTACGAGCAGTACTTC.

The V call is TRBV4-1, the J call TRBJ2-3; D is ambiguous. The CDR3 contains 11 residues. V lost 1 base and J 8 bases, leaving 4 bases between the germline ends. In germline, CDR1 is MGHRA, CDR2 YSYEKL. The CDR3 loop reads CASSQAFTQYF. Here the CDR3 DNA reads TGCGCCAGCAGCCAAGCTTTTACGCAGTATTTT.